The rows below give T cell receptor beta chains drawn from one sample of a study of cytomegalovirus exposure and HLA in healthy donors. Repertoires were generated with immunoSEQ multiplex PCR, while TCRdb's copy carries only in-frame clones and drops some. The sample contains about 190,000 clones, 60% to 80% of which appear only once. Sequencing was done on a sample of PBMCs. The receptors shown here come from a woman in her late teens or twenties in good health and CMV-seronegative. The CDR3 runs from the conserved cysteine through the conserved F or W. D genes are given only for firm matches. Expanded clones get a size class; other rows say once, few or many, or leave the size out.

clone size,V gene,D gene,CDR3 protein
medium-sized,TRBV15,.,CATSGTPARDTQYF
.,TRBV5-1,.,CASSEGQYNEQFF
.,TRBV9,TRBD1,CASSVDVTGPSPLHF
once,TRBV6-1,.,CASSVRQYYEQYF
.,TRBV4-1,.,CASSQGRAQKGYEQYF
.,TRBV19,TRBD2,CASGAGGPQTQYF
.,TRBV7-8,TRBD1,CASSIPSDGRTGSQETQYF
.,TRBV19,.,CASSIGIKRSSYNEQFF
.,TRBV18,.,CASSPRLLGDTEAFF
.,TRBV9,TRBD2,CASSVAGGRPHEQYF
.,TRBV9,TRBD1,CASSDPGTGGLDEQFF
.,TRBV10-3,TRBD2,CAISVVASGRAKDTQYF
.,TRBV9,TRBD2,CASSAGTSGLYEQYF
.,TRBV2,.,CASSAMENEQYF
.,TRBV28,.,CASRPPRGEAFF
.,TRBV9,TRBD1,CASSATPERQGLDNSPLHF
.,TRBV28,TRBD1,CASSSGTGANSPLHF
.,TRBV15,TRBD1,CATSRYRTGVGYTF
.,TRBV6-1,TRBD1,CASSEIPTGDSPLHF